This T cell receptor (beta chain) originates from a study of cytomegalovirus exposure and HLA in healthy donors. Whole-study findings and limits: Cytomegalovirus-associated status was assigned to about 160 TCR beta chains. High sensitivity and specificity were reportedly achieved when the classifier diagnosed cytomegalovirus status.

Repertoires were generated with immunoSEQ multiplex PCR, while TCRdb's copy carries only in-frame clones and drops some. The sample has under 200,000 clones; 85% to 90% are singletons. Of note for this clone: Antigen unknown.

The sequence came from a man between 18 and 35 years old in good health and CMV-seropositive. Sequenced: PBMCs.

The DNA for the CDR3 is TGTGCCAGCAGCGTAGGACTAGCGGGAGGCGAGCAGTACTTC. Translation: CASSVGLAGGEQYF. The chain has TRBV9 and TRBJ2-7, with 13 bases fitting TRBD2. Germline CDR1 and CDR2: SGDLS and YYNGEE. This CDR3 has 14 amino acids. The trim removed 0 bases at V and 6 bases at J, leaving 0 bases unmatched.